These 18 T cell receptor beta chains originate from one sample sequenced in a study of T cells in Graves' hyperthyroidism and ophthalmopathy. Template material for amplifying TCR beta CDR3 regions consisted of RNA transcripts. RT-PCR in the first round (using the HTBI primer set) targeted the TCR CDR3. TCRdb redid the calling of the multiplex PCR reads with MiXCR, one entry per CDR3 protein. The sample lists 490,000 or so distinct CDR3 sequences; less than 20% were seen once. Sequences were obtained from blood. These receptors were taken from a man in his forties with Graves' ophthalmopathy.

The chain recombines TRBV2 with TRBJ2-1; 14 positions agree with TRBD2. The CDR3 runs to 15 residues. Looked up from germline, CDR1 is SNHLY and CDR2 is FYNNEI. V shed 5 bases and J 8 bases; nucleotides not matched to a gene: 5. The CDR3 is CASSPGLAGVHEQFF. The CDR3 region has the DNA TGTGCCAGCAGTCCGGGACTAGCGGGAGTTCATGAGCAGTTCTTC.

The rearrangement links TRBV2 to TRBJ1-3; D is unclear. The germline gives CDR1 SNHLY, CDR2 FYNNEI. Between the trimmed V and J ends, which lost 8 bases and 4 bases, there was a span of 12 bases. This CDR3 region has 13 residues. CDR3 loop: CASGPSNGNTIYF. The CDR3 coding sequence is TGTGCCAGCGGACCGTCGAACGGAAACACCATATATTTT.

This clonotype was counted ten times or more. The rearrangement uses TRBV11-2 and TRBJ2-3; no clear D. The germline V and J ends were trimmed by 0 bases and 2 bases, with 9 bases remaining between them. Germline V gene sequence: CDR1 SGHAT, CDR2 FQNNGV. The length of the CDR3 is 15 residues. The CDR3 DNA reads as TGTGCCAGCAGCTTAGAACTCACTGACACAGATACGCAGTATTTT. The encoded protein is CASSLELTDTDTQYF.

Ten or more counts support this clonotype. V gene TRBV9 combines with J gene TRBJ2-1, with D possibly being TRBD1 or TRBD2 (5 bases each). The CDR3 has 15 amino acids. Trimming took off 6 bases at V and 0 bases at J, with 13 bases between the two ends. CDR1 is SGDLS, CDR2 YYNGEE, per germline. CDR3 nucleotides: TGTGCCAGCACCCTATCAGGGAGCTCCTACAATGAGCAGTTCTTC. It specifies CASTLSGSSYNEQFF.

The sample holds many counts of this clonotype. V and J are TRBV13 and TRBJ2-3; D may match TRBD1 or TRBD2 (5 bases each). Per the germline V gene, CDR1 is PRHDT and CDR2 is FYEKMQ (reference sequence). V dropped 8 bases and J dropped 2 bases, with 29 bases sitting between them. The CDR3 covers 19 residues. In DNA form, the CDR3 reads TGTGCCAGCGAGCTGTCCGGCGTAGGACTTGGGACCAACACAGATACGCAGTATTTT. It translates to CASELSGVGLGTNTDTQYF.

The chain combines TRBV5-1 with TRBJ1-2; 11 positions match TRBD1. Germline lookup yields CDR1 SGHRS and CDR2 YFSETQ. After removal of 0 bases from V and 2 bases from J, the junction contained 0 bases not matched to a gene. CDR3 length equals 15 residues. CDR3 region: CASSLGDRGNYGYTF. CDR3 bases: TGCGCCAGCAGCTTGGGGGACAGGGGGAACTATGGCTACACCTTC.

Only a few counts were recorded for this clonotype. The rearrangement joins TRBV6-1 to TRBJ2-5; 7 bases match TRBD1. CDR1 is MNHNS, CDR2 SASEGT, per germline. V shed 4 bases and J 9 bases; nucleotides not matched to a gene: 11. This CDR3 spans 14 amino acids. The CDR3 region is CASSVTGVGSSQYF. The CDR3, as DNA: TGTGCCAGCAGTGTCACAGGGGTAGGATCCTCCCAGTACTTC.

This clonotype was recorded at least ten times. The J gene is TRBJ1-5, the V gene TRBV28, with a possible D match to TRBD1 (6 bases). The CDR3 spans 18 residues. V shed 3 bases and J shed 2 bases, with 20 bases lying between them. Germline-derived CDR1 and CDR2 are MDHEN and SYDVKM. The DNA of the CDR3 is TGTGCCAGCAGTTTTAGGCAGGGGCCAGCGAGGGGCAATCAGCCCCAGCATTTT. Translation: CASSFRQGPARGNQPQHF.

CDR3 in amino acids: CASSFPGTSGRGGWGTDTQYF. In nucleotides, the CDR3 is TGTGCCAGCAGTTTTCCCGGGACTAGCGGGAGAGGGGGTTGGGGCACAGATACGCAGTATTTT. The chain is built from TRBV6-2 or TRBV6-3 and TRBJ2-3, with TRBD2 matching 14 bases. Germline CDR1 and CDR2: MNHEY and SVGEGT. The length of the CDR3 is 21 residues. Unmatched junction bases numbered 16, after V lost 4 bases and J lost 1 base.

This chain uses TRBV9 with TRBJ2-5; D is unresolved. The CDR3 runs 14 residues. The germline V and J ends were trimmed by 0 bases and 0 bases, with 6 bases remaining between them. CDR1 and CDR2 from the germline V gene are SGDLS and YYNGEE. CDR3 DNA sequence: TGTGCCAGCAGCGTAGCAAGCCACCAAGAGACCCAGTACTTC. Translation: CASSVASHQETQYF.

This clonotype occurred many times. The rearrangement uses TRBV6-5 and TRBJ2-7; possibly TRBD1 for D (6 bases). Germline lookup yields CDR1 MNHEY and CDR2 SVGAGI. V gave up 0 bases and J gave up 0 bases, with 12 bases separating them. CDR3 length: 16 residues. CDR3 nucleotides: TGTGCCAGCAGTTACTCCGGACAGCTAAGCTCCTACGAGCAGTACTTC. Amino acids: CASSYSGQLSSYEQYF.

Only a few counts were recorded for this clonotype. The J gene is TRBJ2-3, the V gene TRBV7-9; 9 bases fit TRBD1. The CDR3 spans 15 residues. Germline-derived CDR1 and CDR2 are SEHNR and FQNEAQ (reference sequence). Losses at the gene ends were 6 bases for V and 2 bases for J; bases not matched to a gene: 6. The CDR3 DNA sequence: TGTGCCAGCAGACAACAGGGGGCGAACACAGATACGCAGTATTTT. It translates to CASRQQGANTDTQYF.

This clonotype appeared many times. The chain has TRBV6-1 and TRBJ1-6, with 9 bases lining up with TRBD1. The V segment lost 3 bases and the J segment 10 bases; nucleotides outside the gene matches: 10. CDR3 size: 16 residues. Germline V gene sequence: CDR1 MNHNS, CDR2 SASEGT. The CDR3 is CASSDLTGTGLSPLHF. The CDR3 DNA is TGTGCCAGCAGTGATCTGACCGGGACAGGGCTCTCACCCCTCCACTTT.

This clonotype showed up just a few times. The CDR3 region has the DNA TGTGCCAGCACGCACGGACCCAGGGCAGGGGTTCCCTACAATGAGCAGTTCTTC. Translation: CASTHGPRAGVPYNEQFF. V gene TRBV7-9 combines with J gene TRBJ2-1, with D tentatively TRBD1 (6 bases). Per the germline V gene, CDR1 is SEHNR and CDR2 is FQNEAQ (reference sequence). This CDR3 is 18 amino acids long. Trimming pared 7 bases from V and 2 bases from J, leaving 24 bases between.

The CDR3 nucleotides read TGTGCCAGCAGCTTAACGCCCCTTAGCAATGAGCAGTTCTTC. Translation: CASSLTPLSNEQFF. The chain is built from TRBV7-3 and TRBJ2-1, with D uncertain. Per the germline V gene, CDR1 is SGHTA and CDR2 is FQGTGA. The CDR3 is 14 residues long. V shed 0 bases and J shed 6 bases, with 9 bases lying between them.

For this clonotype: Sequence at one end of the junction differs from germline and may be a read error. The chain recombines TRBV3-1 with TRBJ2-3; 14 bases align to TRBD2. In germline, CDR1 is LGHDT, CDR2 YNNKEL (reference sequence). This CDR3 spans 19 amino acids. The CDR3 region is CASRQEVTGTSGSTDTQYF. In nucleotides, the CDR3 is TGTGCCAGCAGGCAAGAGGTGACCGGGACTAGCGGGAGTACAGATACGCAGTATTTT.

This clonotype was counted many times. CDR3 sequence: CASTLMGGYGETQYF. CDR3 in DNA: TGTGCCAGCACCCTTATGGGGGGTTACGGGGAGACCCAGTACTTC. The V gene is TRBV7-2, the J gene TRBJ2-5, with D tentatively TRBD2 (6 bases). The V gene lost 7 bases and the J gene lost 5 bases, with 20 bases spanning the gap. CDR1 is SGHTA, CDR2 FQGNSA, per germline. The CDR3 length is 15 residues.

CDR3 bases: TGTGCCAGCAATCCCGGCGACAGGAACTATGGCTACACCTTC. It yields the protein CASNPGDRNYGYTF. The gene calls are TRBV6-2 or TRBV6-3 and TRBJ1-2; maybe TRBD1 (6 bases). The germline V and J ends were trimmed by 7 bases and 2 bases, with 14 bases remaining between them. This CDR3 is built from 14 residues. Germline V gene sequence: CDR1 MNHEY, CDR2 SVGEGT.